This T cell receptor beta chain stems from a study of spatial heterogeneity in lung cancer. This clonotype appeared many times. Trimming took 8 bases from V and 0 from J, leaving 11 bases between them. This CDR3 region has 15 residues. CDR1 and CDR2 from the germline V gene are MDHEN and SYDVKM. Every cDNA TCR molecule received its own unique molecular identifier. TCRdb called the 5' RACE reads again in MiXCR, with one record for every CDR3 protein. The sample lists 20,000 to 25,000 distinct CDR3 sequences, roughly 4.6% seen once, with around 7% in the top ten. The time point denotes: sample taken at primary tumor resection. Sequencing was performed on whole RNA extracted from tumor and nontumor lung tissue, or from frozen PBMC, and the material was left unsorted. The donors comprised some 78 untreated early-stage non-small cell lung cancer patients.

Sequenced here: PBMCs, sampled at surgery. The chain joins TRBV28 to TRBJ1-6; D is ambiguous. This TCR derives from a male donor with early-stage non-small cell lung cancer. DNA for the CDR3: TGTGCCAGCGTTTCTGCACCCTCCTATAATTCACCCCTCCACTTT. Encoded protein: CASVSAPSYNSPLHF.